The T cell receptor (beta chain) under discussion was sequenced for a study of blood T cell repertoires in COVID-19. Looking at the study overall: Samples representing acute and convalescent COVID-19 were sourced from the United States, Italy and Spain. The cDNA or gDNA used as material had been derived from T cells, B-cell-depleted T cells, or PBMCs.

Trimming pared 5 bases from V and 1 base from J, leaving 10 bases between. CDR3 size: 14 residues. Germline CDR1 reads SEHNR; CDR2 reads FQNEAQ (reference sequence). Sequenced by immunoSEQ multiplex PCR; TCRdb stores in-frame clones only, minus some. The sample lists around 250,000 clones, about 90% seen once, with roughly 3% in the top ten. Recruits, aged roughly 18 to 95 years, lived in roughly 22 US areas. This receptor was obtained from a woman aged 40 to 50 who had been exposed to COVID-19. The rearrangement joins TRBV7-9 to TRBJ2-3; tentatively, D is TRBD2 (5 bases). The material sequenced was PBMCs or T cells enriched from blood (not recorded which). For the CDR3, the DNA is TGTGCCAGCAGCCTTCGAGCGGGCACAGATACGCAGTATTTT. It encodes CASSLRAGTDTQYF. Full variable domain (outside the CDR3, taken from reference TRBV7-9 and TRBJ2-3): DTGVSQNPRHKITKRGQNVTFRCDPISEHNRLYWYRQTLGQGPEFLTYFQNEAQLEKSRLLSDRFSAERPKGSFSTLEIQRTEQGDSAMYLCASSLRAGTDTQYFGPGTRLTVL.